This TCR beta chain is from a study of cytomegalovirus exposure and HLA in healthy donors. PCR employed 60 Vbeta and 13 Jbeta primers. Sequenced by immunoSEQ multiplex PCR; TCRdb stores in-frame clones only, minus some. The sample has roughly 100,000 clones, and its top ten clones hold 3% to 3.5%. General study points: More clonal expansion characterized HLA-associated TCR beta chains than equally common others in a later analysis. Cytomegalovirus association was assigned to under 200 TCR beta chains. TCR beta V- and J-gene trimming, according to a later analysis, was linked to a missense DCLRE1C variant.

Donors showed nominal health when sampled, although they likely had unrecorded immune exposures. CDR3 length equals 19 residues. A word on this clone: Its antigen is currently unknown.

Sequences were obtained from PBMCs. The clonotype was recovered from a man between 35 and 55 years old in good health and CMV-seronegative. V gene TRBV21-1 combines with J gene TRBJ2-6; whether TRBD1, the table's D call, matches the DNA was not checked. TRBV21-1 is a pseudogene segment. The CDR3 spells CASPRPGQGAGFGANVLTF. Here the CDR3 DNA reads TGTGCCAGCCCGAGGCCCGGACAGGGGGCTGGGTTTGGGGCCAACGTCCTGACTTTC.